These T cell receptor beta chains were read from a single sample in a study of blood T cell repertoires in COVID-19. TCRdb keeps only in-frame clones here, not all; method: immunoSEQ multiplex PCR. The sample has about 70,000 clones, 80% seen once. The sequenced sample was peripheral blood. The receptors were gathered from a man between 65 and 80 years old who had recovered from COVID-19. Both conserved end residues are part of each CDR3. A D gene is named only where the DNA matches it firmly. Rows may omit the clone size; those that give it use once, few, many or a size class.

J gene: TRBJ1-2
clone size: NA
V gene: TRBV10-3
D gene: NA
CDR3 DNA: TGTGCCATCTCTCAGGGTACTTTTGCTTTTTCAGTGTACACCTTC
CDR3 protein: CAISQGTFAFSVYTF

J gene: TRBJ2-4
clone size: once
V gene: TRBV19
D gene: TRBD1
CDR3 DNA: TGTGCCAGTAGTATAGGACAGGGTGCCAAAAACATTCAGTACTTC
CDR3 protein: CASSIGQGAKNIQYF

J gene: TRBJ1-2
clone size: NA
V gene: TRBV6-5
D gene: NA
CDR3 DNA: TGTGCCAGCAGCCAAGACAGGATCTATGGCTACACCTTC
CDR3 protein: CASSQDRIYGYTF

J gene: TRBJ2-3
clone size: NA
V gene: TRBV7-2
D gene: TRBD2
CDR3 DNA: TGTGCCAGCAGCTTAGTACGGGGGGGCACAGATACGCAGTATTTT
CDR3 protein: CASSLVRGGTDTQYF

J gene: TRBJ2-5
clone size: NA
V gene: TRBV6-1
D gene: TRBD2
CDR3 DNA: TGTGCCAGCAGTGTACCCGGGGAGGGCCCCGAGGAGACCCAGTACTTC
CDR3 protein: CASSVPGEGPEETQYF

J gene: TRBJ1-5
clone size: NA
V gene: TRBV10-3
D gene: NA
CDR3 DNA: TGTGCCATCAGTGAGGCACGAGGTGCGAATCAGCCCCAGCATTTT
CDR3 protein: CAISEARGANQPQHF

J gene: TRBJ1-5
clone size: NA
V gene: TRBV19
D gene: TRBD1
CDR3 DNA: TGTGCCAGTAGTACCGACAGGGAGATTAATCAGCCCCAGCATTTT
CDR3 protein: CASSTDREINQPQHF

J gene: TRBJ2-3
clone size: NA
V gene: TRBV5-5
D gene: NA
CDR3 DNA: TGTGCCAGCAGCATTTTCCCTAGCACAGATACGCAGTATTTT
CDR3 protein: CASSIFPSTDTQYF

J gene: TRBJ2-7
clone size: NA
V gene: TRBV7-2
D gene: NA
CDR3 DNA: TGTGCCAGCAGCCGACTCTACGAGCAGTACTTC
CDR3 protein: CASSRLYEQYF

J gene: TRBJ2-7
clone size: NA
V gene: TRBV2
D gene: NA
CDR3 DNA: TGTGCCAGCAGTGAATCTTACGGTCCGGCCTACGAGCAGTACTTC
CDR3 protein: CASSESYGPAYEQYF

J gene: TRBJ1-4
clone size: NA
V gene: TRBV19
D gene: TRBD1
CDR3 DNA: TGTGCCAGTAGGGACAGGGGTTATGAAAAACTGTTTTTT
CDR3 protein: CASRDRGYEKLFF

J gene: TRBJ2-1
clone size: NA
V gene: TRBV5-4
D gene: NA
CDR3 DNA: TGTGCCAGCAGCTTGGATAGGCGAACGGGGGATGAGCAGTTCTTC
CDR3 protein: CASSLDRRTGDEQFF

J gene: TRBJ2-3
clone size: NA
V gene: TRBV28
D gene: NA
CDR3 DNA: TGTGCCAGGGGGCCAGATACGCAGTATTTT
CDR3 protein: CARGPDTQYF

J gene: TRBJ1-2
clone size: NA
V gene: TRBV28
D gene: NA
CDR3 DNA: TGTGCCAGCACCTCCCCCGCAGCGTATGGCTACACCTTC
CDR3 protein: CASTSPAAYGYTF

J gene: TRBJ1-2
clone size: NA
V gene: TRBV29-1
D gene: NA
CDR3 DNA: TGCAGCGTTGGACCCCTAGCTAACTATGGCTACACCTTC
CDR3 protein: CSVGPLANYGYTF

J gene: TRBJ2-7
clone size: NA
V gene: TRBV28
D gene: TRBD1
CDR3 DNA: TGTGCCAGCAGTTTACAGGGGGTTCCCTACGAGCAGTACTTC
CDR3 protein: CASSLQGVPYEQYF

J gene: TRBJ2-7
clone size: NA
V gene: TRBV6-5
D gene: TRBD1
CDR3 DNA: TGTGCCAGCAGGATTACAGGGGGCCCCTACGAGCAGTACTTC
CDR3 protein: CASRITGGPYEQYF

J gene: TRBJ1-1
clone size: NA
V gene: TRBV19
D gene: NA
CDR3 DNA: TGTGCCAGTAGTATACAGGAGGGCGAGCGAGCTTTCTTT
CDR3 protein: CASSIQEGERAFF

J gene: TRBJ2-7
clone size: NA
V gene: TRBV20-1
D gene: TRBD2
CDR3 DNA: TGCAGTGCTAGTAGTCTAGCGGGGTACGAGCAGTACTTC
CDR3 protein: CSASSLAGYEQYF

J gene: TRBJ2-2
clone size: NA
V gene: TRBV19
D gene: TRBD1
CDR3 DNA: TGTGCCAGTAGGTTGTGGGGACAGGGGAACACCGGGGAGCTGTTTTTT
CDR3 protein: CASRLWGQGNTGELFF

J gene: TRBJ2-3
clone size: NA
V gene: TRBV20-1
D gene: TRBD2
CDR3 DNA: TGCAGTGCTAGTGGGCCCCGACTAGCGGCTAGCACAGATACGCAGTATTTT
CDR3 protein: CSASGPRLAASTDTQYF

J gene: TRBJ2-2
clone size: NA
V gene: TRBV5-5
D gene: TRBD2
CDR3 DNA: TGTGCCAGCAGCTTGGAGTTAGGACTAGCGGGAGTTGGAAACACCGGGGAGCTGTTTTTT
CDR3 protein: CASSLELGLAGVGNTGELFF

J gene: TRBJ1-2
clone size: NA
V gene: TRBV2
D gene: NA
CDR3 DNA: TGTGCCAGCAGGGGGCTCTCCACGGGCGGCTACACCTTC
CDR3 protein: CASRGLSTGGYTF

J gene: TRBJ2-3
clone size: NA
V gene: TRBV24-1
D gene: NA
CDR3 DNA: TGTGCCACCAGTGACCAAGGGCAGGGGGGAGCCACAGATACGCAGTATTTT
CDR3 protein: CATSDQGQGGATDTQYF

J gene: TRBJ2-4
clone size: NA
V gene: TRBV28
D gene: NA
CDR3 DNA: TGTGCCAGCTTTAACAGGACCAAAAACATTCAGTACTTC
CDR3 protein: CASFNRTKNIQYF

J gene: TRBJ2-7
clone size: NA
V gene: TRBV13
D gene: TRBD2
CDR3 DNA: TGTGCCAGCAGCTTTTCCAGACTAGCGAGGCCCTACGAGCAGTACTTC
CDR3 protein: CASSFSRLARPYEQYF

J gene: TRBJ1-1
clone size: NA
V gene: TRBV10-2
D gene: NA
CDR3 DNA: TGCGCCAGCAGTTTAGGTCGAGGGAACACTGAAGCTTTCTTT
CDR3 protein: CASSLGRGNTEAFF

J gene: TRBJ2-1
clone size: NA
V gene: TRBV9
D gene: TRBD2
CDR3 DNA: TGTGCCAGCAGCGTAGACCGGACTAGCGGGAGGAGGGATAATGAGCAGTTCTTC
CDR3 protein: CASSVDRTSGRRDNEQFF

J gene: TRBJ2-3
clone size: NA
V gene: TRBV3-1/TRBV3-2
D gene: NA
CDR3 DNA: TGTGCCAGCAGCCAAGATATGGGGGGGGCTGGAGATACGCAGTATTTT
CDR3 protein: CASSQDMGGAGDTQYF

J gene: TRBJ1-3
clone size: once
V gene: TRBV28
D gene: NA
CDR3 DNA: TGTGCCAGCAGTCCCGCAGGGACTATCTCTGGAAACACCATATATTTT
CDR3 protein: CASSPAGTISGNTIYF

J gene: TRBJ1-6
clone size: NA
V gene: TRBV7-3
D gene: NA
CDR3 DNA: TGTGCCACGAGCTCCTATAATTCACCCCTCCACTTT
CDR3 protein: CATSSYNSPLHF

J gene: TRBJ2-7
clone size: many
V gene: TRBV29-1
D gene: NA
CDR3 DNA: TGCAGCGTTGAGGGCAGATCCTACGAGCAGTACTTC
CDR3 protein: CSVEGRSYEQYF

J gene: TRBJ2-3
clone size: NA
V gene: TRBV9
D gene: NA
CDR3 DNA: TGTGCCAGCAGCAGCGGACAGCTCACAGATACGCAGTATTTT
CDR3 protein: CASSSGQLTDTQYF

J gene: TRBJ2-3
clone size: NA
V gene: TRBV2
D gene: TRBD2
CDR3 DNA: TGTGCCAGCCGTGGACTAGCGGGGGTAGATACGCAGTATTTT
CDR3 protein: CASRGLAGVDTQYF

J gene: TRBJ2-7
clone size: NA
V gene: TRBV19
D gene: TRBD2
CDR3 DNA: TGTGCCAGTAGTATCCAGGGGAGCGGGAGCTCCTACGAGCAGTACTTC
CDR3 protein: CASSIQGSGSSYEQYF

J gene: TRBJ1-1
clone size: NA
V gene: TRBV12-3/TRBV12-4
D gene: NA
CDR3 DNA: TGTGCCAGCATGAGGCAGCAGAACACTGAAGCTTTCTTT
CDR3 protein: CASMRQQNTEAFF

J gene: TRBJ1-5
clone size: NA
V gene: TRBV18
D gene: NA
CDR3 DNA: TGTGCCAGCTCACCGACAGATAGCAATCAGCCCCAGCATTTT
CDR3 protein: CASSPTDSNQPQHF

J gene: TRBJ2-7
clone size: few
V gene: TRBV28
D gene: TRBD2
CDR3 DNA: TGTGCCAGCAGTCCCTCTTGGGGGGGAAACGAGCAGTACTTC
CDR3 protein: CASSPSWGGNEQYF

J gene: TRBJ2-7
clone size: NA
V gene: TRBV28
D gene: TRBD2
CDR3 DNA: TGTGCCAGCAGCCGCGGGACTAGCGGGTCCTACGAGCAGTACTTC
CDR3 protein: CASSRGTSGSYEQYF

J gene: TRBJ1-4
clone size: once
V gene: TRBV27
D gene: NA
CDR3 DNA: TGTGCCACCAAAAGATCACAGTCGGATGAAAAACTGTTTTTT
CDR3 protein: CATKRSQSDEKLFF

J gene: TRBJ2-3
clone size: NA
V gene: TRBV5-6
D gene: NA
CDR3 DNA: TGTGCCAGCACGAAATTGTTAGGTGGGGGGGCTATAGATACGCAGTATTTT
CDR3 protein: CASTKLLGGGAIDTQYF

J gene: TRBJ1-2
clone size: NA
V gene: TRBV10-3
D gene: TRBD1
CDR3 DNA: TGTGCCATCAGTGAACAGGGGGAGAATGAGTACACCTTC
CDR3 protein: CAISEQGENEYTF

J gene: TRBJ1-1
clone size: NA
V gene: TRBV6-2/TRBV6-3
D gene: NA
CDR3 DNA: TGTGCCAGCAGCCCTCAGACGCGACAGAACACTGAAGCTTTCTTT
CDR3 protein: CASSPQTRQNTEAFF

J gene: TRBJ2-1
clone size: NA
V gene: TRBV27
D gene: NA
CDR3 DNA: TGTGCCAGCAGTCTACCCGGGACTTCTCTCTTC
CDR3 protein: CASSLPGTSLF

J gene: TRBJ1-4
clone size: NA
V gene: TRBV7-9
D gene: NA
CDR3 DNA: TGTGCCAGCAGCTTAGCTACGGGAAGGGATGGTGAAAAACTGTTTTTT
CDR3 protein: CASSLATGRDGEKLFF

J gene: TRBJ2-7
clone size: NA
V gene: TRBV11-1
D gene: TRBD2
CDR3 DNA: TGTGCCAGCAGCTTCTTAGCGGGGGACTCCTACGAGCAGTACTTC
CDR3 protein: CASSFLAGDSYEQYF

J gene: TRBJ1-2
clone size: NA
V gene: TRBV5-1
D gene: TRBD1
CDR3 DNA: TGCGCCAGCAGCTGGACAGGGGGCTCGGATGGCTACACCTTC
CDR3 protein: CASSWTGGSDGYTF

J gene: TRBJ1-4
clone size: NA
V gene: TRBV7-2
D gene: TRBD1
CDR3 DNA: TGTGCCAGCAGCTTATCAGGGGGCAGGAATGAAAAACTGTTTTTT
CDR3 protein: CASSLSGGRNEKLFF

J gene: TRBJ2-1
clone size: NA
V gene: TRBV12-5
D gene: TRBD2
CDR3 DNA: TGTGCTAGTGGTACGACCGAAGCGGGGACTTACAATGAGCAGTTCTTC
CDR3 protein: CASGTTEAGTYNEQFF

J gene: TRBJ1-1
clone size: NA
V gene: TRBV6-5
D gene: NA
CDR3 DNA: TGTGCCAGCAGTTACCGGGATGAAGCTTTCTTT
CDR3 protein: CASSYRDEAFF

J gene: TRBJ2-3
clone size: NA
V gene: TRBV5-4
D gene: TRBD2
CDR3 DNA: TGTGCCAGCAGCGTAACTAGCGGGGAAGATACGCAGTATTTT
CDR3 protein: CASSVTSGEDTQYF

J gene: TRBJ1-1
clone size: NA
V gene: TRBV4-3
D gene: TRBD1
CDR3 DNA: TGCGCCAGCAGCCGAGAGACAGGGGCCACTGAAGCTTTCTTT
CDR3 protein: CASSRETGATEAFF

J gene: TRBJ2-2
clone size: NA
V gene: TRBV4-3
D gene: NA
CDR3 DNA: TGCGCCAGCAGCCAAGTAGCTACGAACACCGGGGAGCTGTTTTTT
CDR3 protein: CASSQVATNTGELFF

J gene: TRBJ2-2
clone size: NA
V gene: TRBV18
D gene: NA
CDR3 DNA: TGTGCCAGCTCACGTGTAGCTGAATCGAACACCGGGGAGCTGTTTTTT
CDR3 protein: CASSRVAESNTGELFF

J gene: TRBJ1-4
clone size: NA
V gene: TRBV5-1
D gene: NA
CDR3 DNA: TGCGCCAGCAGCTTAGTCGCAGACTACTCCGAAAAACTGTTTTTT
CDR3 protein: CASSLVADYSEKLFF